This T cell receptor (beta chain) is from a study of Ad26.COV2.S vaccination and SARS-CoV-2 variants (dated by TCRdb to about 2021). About the full investigation: Vaccine-arm donors were drawn from COV1001, a multicentre, randomized, double-blind, placebo-controlled phase I-IIa trial of Ad26.COV2.S in healthy adults. Ad26.COV2.S was given intramuscularly at 5x10^10 or 1x10^11 viral particles, as a single shot or as two shots 56 days apart. Sequencing of the TCRbeta repertoire served to evaluate the specificity and breadth of SARS-CoV-2-reactive T cell receptors following Ad26.COV2.S vaccination. The TCR-sequenced set comprised around 30 samples: approximately 19 Ad26.COV2.S vaccine recipients, 5 placebo recipients and 8 SARS-CoV-2 convalescent individuals. Trial participants were randomized into five groups of five, in which low-dose or high-dose Ad26.COV2.S was given once or twice, or placebo was given on both occasions. Throughout the experiments and outcome assessment, investigators stayed blinded to trial group allocation.

The immunoSEQ Assay was used to sequence TCRbeta CDR3 regions. After extraction, genomic DNA underwent amplification by bias-controlled multiplex PCR, followed by high-throughput sequencing. On the study's bioinformatics: Collapsing and filtering of sequences were performed to quantify the absolute abundance of each unique TCRbeta CDR3 region. T cell fraction was estimated by normalizing TCRbeta template counts to usable DNA, which was measured by amplifying reference genes present in all nucleated cells. Repertoire TCRs were annotated as SARS-CoV-2-specific by exact matching of V gene, CDR3 amino acid sequence and J gene to a known reactive TCR set. The reference SARS-CoV-2 TCR set came from MIRA and was filtered for enrichment in COVID-19-positive ImmuneCODE repertoires, removing public or cross-reactive TCRs. Using the MIRA antigens, annotated TCRs were further analysed by specific ORF or by position within an ORF. Breadth was defined as annotated unique rearrangements over total unique productive rearrangements; depth was the summed frequency of those rearrangements. Two-sided Wilcoxon rank-sum tests were applied when comparing TCR breadth between groups. TCRdb mirrors the immuneACCESS table, restricted to in-frame sequences. Some clones are absent from its copies; in checked studies, under half trace to an unresolved V gene, and the reason for the others is unknown. Clone size and V and J calls were adopted from that table, with D and trimming inferred from the DNA. The sample includes roughly 240,000 clones, with 70% to 90% observed a single time. The top ten clonotypes cover approximately 11% of the sample.

The CDR3 starts with the cysteine, ends with the phenylalanine, and has 12 residues. Just the 36-base CDR3 DNA is kept, in frame starting at base 1. V is shortened by 5 bases, J by 4 bases, and the region joining them spans 9 bases. Regarding this clone: Its antigen remains undetermined. No base qualities exist here, and no much larger clone lies one base off it.

Broad study findings and their caveats: Comparable non-spike TCR breadth was observed between vaccine and placebo recipients, consistent with only spike being contained in the vaccine. Spike-specific TCR breadth was higher in Ad26.COV2.S recipients than in placebo recipients (P = 0.0014). After vaccination, substantial breadth of spike-specific CD8+ and CD4+ T cell responses was reported. According to the authors, total T cell responses may have been underestimated by the TCR breadth and depth analyses. The study was not powered for comparison of responses between vaccine doses or regimens.

The treatment or condition label on this specimen signifies: roughly 20 received Ad26.COV2.S at low or high dose, single or two shots; several received placebo; per-sample allocation not given. For vaccine and placebo recipients, the sequenced repertoires came from samples collected on day 63 after the first injection. Cohort 1b enrolled around 23 adults aged 18-55 years at a single site in Boston, USA, between 29 July and 7 August 2020. Ad26.COV2.S consisted of a replication-incompetent adenovirus type 26 vector by which a prefusion-stabilized SARS-CoV-2 spike protein from the original Wuhan strain was expressed.

This receptor was obtained from a person aged 18-60 years who received the Ad26.COV2.S COVID-19 vaccine or a placebo. The sample in question was peripheral blood, obtained in a trial of Ad26.COV2.S vaccine versus placebo. The chain was built from TRBV12-3 or TRBV12-4 and TRBJ2-7; matching of 5 bases hints at TRBD1 as the D gene. Here the CDR3 is given as CASSTDTYEQYF. The sequence in DNA is TGTGCCAGCAGTACGGACACATACGAGCAGTACTTC.